This T cell receptor beta chain is from a study of response to subunit inactivated influenza vaccine. Study observations and caveats: Authors suggested each seasonal flu vaccination may recruit only limited numbers of new T cells.

This CDR3 is 14 amino acids long. With 3 bases removed from V and 4 bases from J, the gap between germline ends came to 15 bases. Germline V gene data show CDR1 as SQVTM and CDR2 as ANQGSEA. TCRdb itself ran the RT-PCR reads through MiXCR, one entry per CDR3 protein. The table lists under 800,000 distinct CDR3 sequences, about 15% of them singletons. Comment on this clonotype: Antigen unknown.

The J gene is TRBJ1-2, the V gene TRBV29-1; no reliable D call. The TCR was taken from a man aged 45-65 years who received an inactivated influenza vaccine. Source: PBMCs from blood, taken 14 to 15 days before vaccination. The CDR3 spells CSVEVPERPYGYTF. DNA of the CDR3: TGCAGCGTTGAGGTTCCGGAGCGCCCCTATGGCTACACCTTC.